Listed below are T cell receptor beta chains from one sample, sequenced in a study of regulatory T cells in long-lasting Graves disease. TCRdb independently ran MiXCR on the multiplex PCR reads; one entry per CDR3 protein. The data show hundreds of thousands of distinct CDR3 sequences, under 20% seen once. The same sample was also used in a study of T cells in Graves' hyperthyroidism and ophthalmopathy.

The starting material was peripheral blood mononuclear cells (PBMCs), obtained at new diagnosis, from a patient treated with antithyroid drugs. These receptors were taken from a woman under 40 with Graves disease. Both conserved end residues are trimmed from each CDR3. Fields, in order: CDR3 length, V gene, J gene, CDR3 protein.

len: 11
v_gene: TRBV6-1
j_gene: TRBJ2-7
CDR3aa: AATISGKDEQY

len: 11
v_gene: TRBV12-3/TRBV12-4
j_gene: TRBJ1-6
CDR3aa: ASQGQINSPLH

len: 12
v_gene: TRBV7-9
j_gene: TRBJ2-7
CDR3aa: ASSLALGIHEQY

len: 11
v_gene: TRBV15
j_gene: TRBJ2-3
CDR3aa: ATSRDREGMQY

len: 13
v_gene: TRBV15
j_gene: TRBJ2-5
CDR3aa: ATSRTDRTQETQY

len: 11
v_gene: TRBV6-2/TRBV6-3
j_gene: TRBJ2-7
CDR3aa: ASGTDPSYEQY

len: 13
v_gene: TRBV27
j_gene: TRBJ2-7
CDR3aa: ASSLSFGGNYEQY

len: 12
v_gene: TRBV25-1
j_gene: TRBJ2-5
CDR3aa: ASSQGGIGETQY

len: 13
v_gene: TRBV6-5
j_gene: TRBJ2-4
CDR3aa: ASSYSYGSKNIQY

len: 12
v_gene: TRBV9
j_gene: TRBJ2-7
CDR3aa: ASSVGGSTDEQY

len: 13
v_gene: TRBV3-1
j_gene: TRBJ2-1
CDR3aa: ASSQTLAPYNEQF

len: 12
v_gene: TRBV29-1
j_gene: TRBJ2-5
CDR3aa: SVPRTPGTETQY

len: 12
v_gene: TRBV27
j_gene: TRBJ2-7
CDR3aa: ASWPGTSGYEQY

len: 13
v_gene: TRBV28
j_gene: TRBJ2-3
CDR3aa: ASSLGDTQADTQY

len: 13
v_gene: TRBV3-1
j_gene: TRBJ2-1
CDR3aa: ASSQSGRAYNEQF

len: 9
v_gene: TRBV2
j_gene: TRBJ2-1
CDR3aa: ASKAYNEQF

len: 12
v_gene: TRBV7-9
j_gene: TRBJ1-5
CDR3aa: ASSFQGPYQPQH

len: 14
v_gene: TRBV6-1
j_gene: TRBJ2-1
CDR3aa: ASSPKRGVAYNEQF

len: 12
v_gene: TRBV2
j_gene: .
CDR3aa: ASSPPGFRYEQY

len: 13
v_gene: TRBV28
j_gene: TRBJ2-3
CDR3aa: ASSFEATAFDTQY

len: 12
v_gene: TRBV27
j_gene: TRBJ2-1
CDR3aa: ASSSMTSLPEQF

len: 11
v_gene: TRBV6-1
j_gene: TRBJ2-7
CDR3aa: ASDPGLAGGGL

len: 14
v_gene: TRBV6-2/TRBV6-3
j_gene: TRBJ2-5
CDR3aa: ASSYSGLASQETQY

len: 9
v_gene: TRBV19
j_gene: TRBJ2-1
CDR3aa: ASSIRHEQF

len: 13
v_gene: TRBV7-9
j_gene: TRBJ2-5
CDR3aa: ASSSPGALQETQY

len: 10
v_gene: TRBV6-1
j_gene: TRBJ2-3
CDR3aa: ASGKLTDTQY

len: 13
v_gene: TRBV5-1
j_gene: TRBJ1-5
CDR3aa: ASSLDPGPNQPQH

len: 16
v_gene: TRBV27
j_gene: TRBJ2-3
CDR3aa: ASSLTVGRAGFTDTQY

len: 13
v_gene: TRBV2
j_gene: TRBJ1-3
CDR3aa: ASRRDRAAGNTIY

len: 13
v_gene: TRBV6-1
j_gene: TRBJ2-7
CDR3aa: ASSLPGQGASEQY

len: 11
v_gene: TRBV4-2
j_gene: TRBJ1-1
CDR3aa: ASSQGPGGGAF

len: 14
v_gene: TRBV7-2
j_gene: TRBJ2-1
CDR3aa: ASSLGLRTSRNEQF

len: 13
v_gene: TRBV18
j_gene: TRBJ2-1
CDR3aa: ASSPLAGGPSEQF

len: 9
v_gene: TRBV10-3
j_gene: TRBJ1-1
CDR3aa: ASQDYTEAF

len: 14
v_gene: TRBV27
j_gene: TRBJ1-4
CDR3aa: ASSPEGTGQNEKLF

len: 11
v_gene: TRBV2
j_gene: TRBJ2-7
CDR3aa: ASNSGTELEQY

len: 15
v_gene: TRBV19
j_gene: TRBJ2-6
CDR3aa: ASSGQENPSGANVLT

len: 10
v_gene: TRBV3-1
j_gene: TRBJ2-7
CDR3aa: ASSPRRDEQY

len: 13
v_gene: TRBV9
j_gene: TRBJ2-7
CDR3aa: ASSVGRGLIYEQY

len: 12
v_gene: TRBV7-9
j_gene: TRBJ2-7
CDR3aa: ASSFGTSSLEQY

len: 15
v_gene: TRBV20-1
j_gene: TRBJ1-5
CDR3aa: SARLNRDRGRNQPQH

len: 12
v_gene: TRBV20-1
j_gene: TRBJ2-2
CDR3aa: SASPPAVTGELF

len: 13
v_gene: TRBV20-1
j_gene: TRBJ1-5
CDR3aa: SASLPVGLWQPQH

len: 12
v_gene: TRBV2
j_gene: TRBJ1-2
CDR3aa: ASRRQGAGYGYT

len: 10
v_gene: TRBV28
j_gene: TRBJ1-3
CDR3aa: ASSPRPNTIY

len: 13
v_gene: TRBV7-2
j_gene: TRBJ1-5
CDR3aa: ASSYGTGLSQPQH

len: 13
v_gene: TRBV27
j_gene: TRBJ1-2
CDR3aa: ASSSPGQTIYGYT

len: 13
v_gene: TRBV3-1
j_gene: TRBJ2-1
CDR3aa: ASTTSTSGGNEQF

len: 13
v_gene: TRBV15
j_gene: TRBJ1-5
CDR3aa: ATSSGGQSNQPQH

len: 13
v_gene: TRBV2
j_gene: TRBJ1-6
CDR3aa: ASSVLSRGNSPLH

len: 12
v_gene: TRBV6-5
j_gene: TRBJ2-7
CDR3aa: ASSYSRVWEKQY

len: 11
v_gene: TRBV5-1
j_gene: TRBJ1-6
CDR3aa: ASSPIIGSTLH

len: 13
v_gene: TRBV15
j_gene: TRBJ2-5
CDR3aa: ATSRGSTVQETQY

len: 12
v_gene: TRBV20-1
j_gene: TRBJ1-6
CDR3aa: SANRGQGSSPLH

len: 14
v_gene: TRBV28
j_gene: TRBJ2-7
CDR3aa: ASSLAGGFESYEQY

len: 12
v_gene: TRBV28
j_gene: TRBJ1-2
CDR3aa: ARPILQDRYGYT

len: 12
v_gene: TRBV24-1
j_gene: TRBJ2-7
CDR3aa: ATSIGGSSYEQY